This T cell receptor (beta chain) was sequenced in a study of tumor and adjacent non-tumor tissue in lung cancer. Study results and caveats: Compared with tumor, normal lung showed significantly lower TCR diversity. Top 100 clones took a larger repertoire share in normal lung.

The template was RNA from unsorted bulk tissue. Distant lung tissue was collected more than 3 cm away from the tumor edge. A remark on this clonotype: The antigen is unknown.

Three rounds of nested PCR, following a modified ARM-PCR protocol, produced the TCRbeta library. A single record per CDR3 protein comes from TCRdb applying MiXCR to the multiplex PCR reads. The sample contains 40,000 or so distinct CDR3 sequences, roughly 60% of which appear only once. The CDR3 sequence is 16 residues long. V lost 4 bases to trimming and J lost 0 bases; unmatched junction nucleotides: 9. Germline CDR1 is DFQATT and CDR2 is SNEGSKA (reference sequence). The origin of this receptor is a man in his fifties with non-small cell lung cancer. Sequencing input: distant non-tumor lung tissue. This chain links TRBV20-1 with TRBJ1-1, with 9 bases that match TRBD1. CDR3 sequence (DNA): TGCAGTGCTATAAACAGGGGGCGTCGGATGAACACTGAAGCTTTCTTT. This encodes CSAINRGRRMNTEAFF.